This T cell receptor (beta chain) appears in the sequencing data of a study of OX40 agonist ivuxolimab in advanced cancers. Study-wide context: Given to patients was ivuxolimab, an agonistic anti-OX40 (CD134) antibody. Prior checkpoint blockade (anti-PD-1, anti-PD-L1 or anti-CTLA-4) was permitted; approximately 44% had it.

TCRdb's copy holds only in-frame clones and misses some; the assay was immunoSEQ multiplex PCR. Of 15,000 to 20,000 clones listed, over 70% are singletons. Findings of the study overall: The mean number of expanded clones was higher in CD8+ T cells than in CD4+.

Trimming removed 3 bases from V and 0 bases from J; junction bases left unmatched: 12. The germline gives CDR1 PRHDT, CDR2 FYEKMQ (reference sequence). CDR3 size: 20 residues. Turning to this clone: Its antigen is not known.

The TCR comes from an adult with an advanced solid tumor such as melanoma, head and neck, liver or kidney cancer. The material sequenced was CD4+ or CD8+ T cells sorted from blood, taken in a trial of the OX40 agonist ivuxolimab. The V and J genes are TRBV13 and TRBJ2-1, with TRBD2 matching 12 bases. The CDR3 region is CASSLIPGTSGPSSYNEQFF. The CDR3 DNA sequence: TGTGCCAGCAGCTTGATTCCCGGGACTAGCGGGCCTAGCTCCTACAATGAGCAGTTCTTC.